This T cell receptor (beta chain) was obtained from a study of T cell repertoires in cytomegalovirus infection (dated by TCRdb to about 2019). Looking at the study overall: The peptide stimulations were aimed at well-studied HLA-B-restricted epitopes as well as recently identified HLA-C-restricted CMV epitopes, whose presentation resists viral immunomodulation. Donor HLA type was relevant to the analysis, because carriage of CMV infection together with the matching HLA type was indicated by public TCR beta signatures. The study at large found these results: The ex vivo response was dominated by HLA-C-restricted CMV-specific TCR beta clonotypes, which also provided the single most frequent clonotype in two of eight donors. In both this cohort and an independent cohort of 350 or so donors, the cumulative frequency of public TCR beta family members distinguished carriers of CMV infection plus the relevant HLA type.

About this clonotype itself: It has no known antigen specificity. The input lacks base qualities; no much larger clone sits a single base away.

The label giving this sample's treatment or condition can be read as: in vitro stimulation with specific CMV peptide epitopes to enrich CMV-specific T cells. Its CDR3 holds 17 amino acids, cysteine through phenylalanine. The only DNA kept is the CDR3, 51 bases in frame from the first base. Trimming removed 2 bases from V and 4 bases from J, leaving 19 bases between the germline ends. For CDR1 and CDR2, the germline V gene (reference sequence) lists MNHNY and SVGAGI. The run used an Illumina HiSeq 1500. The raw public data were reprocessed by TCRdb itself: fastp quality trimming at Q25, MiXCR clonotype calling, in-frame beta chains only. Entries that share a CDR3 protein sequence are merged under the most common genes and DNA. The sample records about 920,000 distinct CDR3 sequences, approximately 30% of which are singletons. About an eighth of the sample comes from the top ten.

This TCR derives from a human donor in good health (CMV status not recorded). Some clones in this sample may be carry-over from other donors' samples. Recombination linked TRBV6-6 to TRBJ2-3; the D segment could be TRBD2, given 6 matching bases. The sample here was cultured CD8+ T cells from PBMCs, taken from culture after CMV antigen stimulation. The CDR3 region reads CASSYPPNGGDPDTQYF. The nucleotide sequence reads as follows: TGTGCCAGCAGTTACCCCCCGAACGGGGGAGACCCAGATACGCAGTATTTT.